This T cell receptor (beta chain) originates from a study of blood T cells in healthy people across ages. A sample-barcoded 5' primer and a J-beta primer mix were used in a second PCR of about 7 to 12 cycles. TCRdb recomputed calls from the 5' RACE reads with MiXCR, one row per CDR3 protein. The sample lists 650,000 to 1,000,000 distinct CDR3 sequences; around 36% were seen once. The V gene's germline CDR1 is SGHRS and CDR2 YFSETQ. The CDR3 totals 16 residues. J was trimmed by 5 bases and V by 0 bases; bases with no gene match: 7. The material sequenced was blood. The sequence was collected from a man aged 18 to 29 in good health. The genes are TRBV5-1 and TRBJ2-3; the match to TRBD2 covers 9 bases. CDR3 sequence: CASSLAASGVGDTQYF. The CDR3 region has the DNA TGCGCCAGCAGCTTGGCAGCTAGCGGGGTGGGAGATACGCAGTATTTT.